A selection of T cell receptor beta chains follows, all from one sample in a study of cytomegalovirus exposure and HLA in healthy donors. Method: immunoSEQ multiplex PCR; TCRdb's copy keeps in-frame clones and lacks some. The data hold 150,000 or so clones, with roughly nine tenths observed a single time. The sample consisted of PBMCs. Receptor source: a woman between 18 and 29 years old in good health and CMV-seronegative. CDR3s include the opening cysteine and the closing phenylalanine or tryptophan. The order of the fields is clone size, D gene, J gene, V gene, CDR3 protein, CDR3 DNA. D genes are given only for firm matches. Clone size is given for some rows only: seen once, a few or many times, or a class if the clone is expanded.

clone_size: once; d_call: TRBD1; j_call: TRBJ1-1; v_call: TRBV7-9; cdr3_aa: CASTQVRGLAEAFF; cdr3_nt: TGTGCCAGCACCCAAGTAAGGGGGCTCGCTGAAGCTTTCTTT
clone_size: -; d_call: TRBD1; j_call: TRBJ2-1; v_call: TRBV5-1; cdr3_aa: CASREGDRASNEQFF; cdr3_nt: TGCGCCAGCAGGGAGGGGGACAGGGCCAGCAATGAGCAGTTCTTC
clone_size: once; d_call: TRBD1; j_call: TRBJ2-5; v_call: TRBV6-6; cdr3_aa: CASMTGTIETQYF; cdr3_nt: TGTGCCAGCATGACAGGGACCATAGAGACCCAGTACTTC
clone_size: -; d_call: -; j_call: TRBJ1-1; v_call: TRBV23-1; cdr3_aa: CASSRLKNTEAFF; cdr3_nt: TGCGCCAGCAGTCGACTTAAGAACACTGAAGCTTTCTTT
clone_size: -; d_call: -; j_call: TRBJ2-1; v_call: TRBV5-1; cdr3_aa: CASSSDIGRRNEQFF; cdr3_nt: TGCGCCAGCAGCTCGGACATTGGGCGCCGCAATGAGCAGTTCTTC
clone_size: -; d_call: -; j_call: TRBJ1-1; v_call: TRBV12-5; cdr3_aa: CASGLVLGQWMNTEAFF; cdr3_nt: TGTGCTAGTGGTTTGGTACTTGGACAATGGATGAACACTGAAGCTTTCTTT
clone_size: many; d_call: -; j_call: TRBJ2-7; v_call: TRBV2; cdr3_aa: CASSDRVLSYEQYF; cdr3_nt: TGTGCCAGCAGTGACAGGGTTCTCTCCTACGAGCAGTACTTC
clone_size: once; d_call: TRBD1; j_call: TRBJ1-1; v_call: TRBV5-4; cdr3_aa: CASSPQIQGRSEAFF; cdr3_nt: TGTGCCAGCAGCCCGCAAATACAGGGGCGATCGGAAGCTTTCTTT
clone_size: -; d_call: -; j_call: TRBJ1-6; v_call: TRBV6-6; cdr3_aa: CASSYFQDWDSPLHF; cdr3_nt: TGTGCCAGCAGTTACTTTCAGGATTGGGATTCACCCCTCCACTTT
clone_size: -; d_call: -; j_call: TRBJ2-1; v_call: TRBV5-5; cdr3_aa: CASSSRITLTDQDYNEQFF; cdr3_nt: TGTGCCAGCAGCTCCCGTATAACTTTGACAGATCAAGACTACAATGAGCAGTTCTTC
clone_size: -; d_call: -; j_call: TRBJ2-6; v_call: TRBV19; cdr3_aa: CASNRDSRSGANVLTF; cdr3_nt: TGTGCCAGTAACCGAGACAGTCGCTCTGGGGCCAACGTCCTGACTTTC
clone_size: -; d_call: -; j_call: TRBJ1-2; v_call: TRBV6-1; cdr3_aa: CASSEVVRNYGYTF; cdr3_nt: TGTGCCAGCAGTGAAGTAGTCAGGAACTATGGCTACACCTTC
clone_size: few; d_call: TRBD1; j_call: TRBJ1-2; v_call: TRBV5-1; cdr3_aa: CASATDRVNYGYTF; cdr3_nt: TGCGCCAGCGCGACTGACAGGGTCAACTATGGCTACACCTTC
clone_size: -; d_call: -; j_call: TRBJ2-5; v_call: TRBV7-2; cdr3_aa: CASSLVWHQETQYF; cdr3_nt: TGTGCCAGCAGCTTAGTGTGGCACCAAGAGACCCAGTACTTC
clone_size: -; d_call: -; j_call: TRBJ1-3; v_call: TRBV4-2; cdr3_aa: CASSQETYRAGNTIYF; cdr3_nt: TGTGCCAGCAGCCAAGAAACCTACAGGGCCGGAAACACCATATATTTT
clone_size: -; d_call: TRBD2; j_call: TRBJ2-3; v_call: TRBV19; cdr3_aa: CASSARTSGGTDTQYF; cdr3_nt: TGTGCCAGTAGTGCAAGGACTAGCGGGGGCACAGATACGCAGTATTTT
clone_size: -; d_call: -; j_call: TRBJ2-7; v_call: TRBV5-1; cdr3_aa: CASSLGGSPYEQYF; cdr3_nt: TGCGCCAGCAGCTTAGGAGGGTCCCCCTACGAGCAGTACTTC
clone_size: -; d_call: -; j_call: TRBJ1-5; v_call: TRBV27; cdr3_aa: CASSFTVGGSNQPQHF; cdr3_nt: TGTGCCAGCAGTTTTACGGTGGGGGGGTCTAATCAGCCCCAGCATTTT
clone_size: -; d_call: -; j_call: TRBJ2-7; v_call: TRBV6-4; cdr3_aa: CASSEVPQGEQYF; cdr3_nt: TGTGCCAGCAGTGAAGTCCCTCAGGGAGAGCAGTACTTC
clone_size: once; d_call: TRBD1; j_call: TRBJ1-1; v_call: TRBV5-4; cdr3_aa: CASKIGTVNTEAFF; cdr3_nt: TGTGCCAGCAAAATCGGGACAGTGAACACTGAAGCTTTCTTT
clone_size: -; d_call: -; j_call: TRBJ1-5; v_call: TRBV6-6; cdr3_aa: CASVTGPPYSNQPQHF; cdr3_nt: TGTGCCAGCGTCACAGGGCCCCCCTATAGCAATCAGCCCCAGCATTTT
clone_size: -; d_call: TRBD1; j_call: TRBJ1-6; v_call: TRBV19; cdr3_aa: CASSLSGGRYSPLHF; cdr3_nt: TGTGCCAGTAGTCTATCAGGGGGCAGGTATTCACCCCTCCACTTT
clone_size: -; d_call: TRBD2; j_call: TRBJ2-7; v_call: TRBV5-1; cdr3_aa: CASSRGGNLDEQYF; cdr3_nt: TGCGCCAGCAGCAGGGGAGGGAACTTGGACGAGCAGTACTTC
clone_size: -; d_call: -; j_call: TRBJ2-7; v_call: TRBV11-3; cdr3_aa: CASSLRQDYEQYF; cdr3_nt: TGTGCCAGCAGCTTGCGACAGGATTACGAGCAGTACTTC
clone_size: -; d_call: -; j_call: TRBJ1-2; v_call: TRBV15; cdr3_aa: CATSRDRQGRLYGYTF; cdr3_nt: TGTGCCACCAGCAGAGATAGGCAGGGGCGACTCTATGGCTACACCTTC
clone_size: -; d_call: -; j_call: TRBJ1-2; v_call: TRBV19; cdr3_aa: CASTPRGRGYGYTF; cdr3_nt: TGTGCCAGTACCCCGCGCGGGCGAGGCTATGGCTACACCTTC
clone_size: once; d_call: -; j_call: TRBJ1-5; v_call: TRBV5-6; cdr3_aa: CASSLAGNQPQHF; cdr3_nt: TGTGCCAGCAGCTTGGCGGGGAATCAGCCCCAGCATTTT
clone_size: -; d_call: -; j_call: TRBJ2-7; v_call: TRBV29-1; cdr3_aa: CSAGGPAGSYEQYF; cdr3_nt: TGCAGCGCCGGGGGACCGGCCGGCTCCTACGAGCAGTACTTC
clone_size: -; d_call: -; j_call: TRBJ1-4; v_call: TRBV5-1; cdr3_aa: CASSLDRSNEKLFF; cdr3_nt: TGCGCCAGCAGCTTGGACAGAAGTAATGAAAAACTGTTTTTT
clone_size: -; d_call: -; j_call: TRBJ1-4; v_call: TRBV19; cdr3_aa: CASSNPRGQVLEKLFF; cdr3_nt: TGTGCCAGTAGTAACCCGCGTGGGCAGGTCTTAGAAAAACTGTTTTTT
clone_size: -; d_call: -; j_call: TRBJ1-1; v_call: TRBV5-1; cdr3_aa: CASSLEAGNTEAFF; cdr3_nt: TGCGCCAGCAGCTTGGAGGCAGGGAACACTGAAGCTTTCTTT
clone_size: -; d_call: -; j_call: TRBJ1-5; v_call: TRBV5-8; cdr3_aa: CASSPRTGNQPQHF; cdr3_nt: TGTGCCAGCAGCCCGAGGACAGGCAATCAGCCCCAGCATTTT
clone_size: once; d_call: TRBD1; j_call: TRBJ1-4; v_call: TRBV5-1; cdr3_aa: CASSVDRGNEKLFF; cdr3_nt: TGCGCCAGCAGCGTGGACAGGGGGAATGAAAAACTGTTTTTT
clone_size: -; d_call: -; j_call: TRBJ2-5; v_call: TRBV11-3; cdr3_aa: CASSPRDPGTQYF; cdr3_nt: TGTGCCAGCAGCCCCCGCGACCCAGGGACCCAGTACTTC
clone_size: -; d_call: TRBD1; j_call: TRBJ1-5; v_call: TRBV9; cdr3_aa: CASSGSDRGEPQHF; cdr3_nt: TGTGCCAGCAGCGGATCGGACAGGGGCGAGCCCCAGCATTTT
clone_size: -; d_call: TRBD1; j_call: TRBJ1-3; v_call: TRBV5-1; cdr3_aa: CASSWTGSSSGNTIYF; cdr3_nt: TGCGCCAGCAGCTGGACAGGGAGCTCCTCTGGAAACACCATATATTTT
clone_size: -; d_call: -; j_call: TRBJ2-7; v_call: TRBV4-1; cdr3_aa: CASSQEAGNYEQYF; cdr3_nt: TGCGCCAGCAGCCAAGAAGCCGGGAACTACGAGCAGTACTTC
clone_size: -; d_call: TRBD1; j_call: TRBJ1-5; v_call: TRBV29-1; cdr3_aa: CSVGTGNQPQHF; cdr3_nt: TGCAGCGTAGGGACAGGTAATCAGCCCCAGCATTTT
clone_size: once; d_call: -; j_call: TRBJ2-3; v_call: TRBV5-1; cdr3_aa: CASSLVAGGVDTQYF; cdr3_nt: TGCGCCAGCAGCTTGGTGGCTGGAGGTGTGGATACGCAGTATTTT
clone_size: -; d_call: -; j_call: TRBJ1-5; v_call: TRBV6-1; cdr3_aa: CASSLDATGQPQHF; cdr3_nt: TGTGCCAGCAGCCTCGACGCGACGGGTCAGCCCCAGCATTTT
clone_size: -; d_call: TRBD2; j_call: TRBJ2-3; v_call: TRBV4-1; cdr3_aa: CASSQGPGLAGLSDTQYF; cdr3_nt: TGCGCCAGCAGCCAAGGACCGGGACTAGCGGGGTTAAGTGATACGCAGTATTTT
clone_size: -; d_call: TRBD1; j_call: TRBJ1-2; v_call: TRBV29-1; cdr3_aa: CSVWTGGDDGYTF; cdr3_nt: TGCAGCGTTTGGACAGGGGGCGATGATGGCTACACCTTC
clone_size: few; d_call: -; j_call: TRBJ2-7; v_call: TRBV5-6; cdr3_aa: CASSLYRFDEQYF; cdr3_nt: TGTGCCAGCAGCTTATACAGGTTCGACGAGCAGTACTTC
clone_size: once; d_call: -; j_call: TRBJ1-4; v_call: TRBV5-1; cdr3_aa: CASSPSANANEKLFF; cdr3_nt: TGCGCCAGTAGCCCCAGTGCCAACGCTAATGAAAAACTGTTTTTT
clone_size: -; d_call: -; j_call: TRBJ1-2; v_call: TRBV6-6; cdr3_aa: CASTLGAGAGYTF; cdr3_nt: TGTGCCAGCACCTTGGGGGCAGGGGCTGGCTACACCTTC